The 4 T cell receptor beta chains given below trace back to one sample, sequenced in a study of OX40 agonist ivuxolimab in advanced cancers. Library generation was performed with the immunoSEQ multiplex PCR assay. TCRdb took over this immuneACCESS table, retaining in-frame rearrangements with V and J assigned. Such tables are incomplete; in checked studies, under half of the missing clones stem from an unresolved V gene, and the remainder is unexplained. This sample is represented by roughly 90,000 clones; around 90% of them were singletons. The top ten clonotypes cover roughly 0.84% of the sample. Sequenced material: CD4+ or CD8+ T cells sorted from blood, taken in a trial of the OX40 agonist ivuxolimab. The receptors come from an adult with an advanced solid tumor such as melanoma, head and neck, liver or kidney cancer.

This chain connects TRBV4-3 to TRBJ1-3; no firm D call. Germline V gene sequence: CDR1 LGHNA, CDR2 YSLEER. The CDR3 has 13 residues. With 0 bases removed from V and 3 bases from J, the gap between germline ends came to 3 bases. The CDR3 protein is CASSQDYGNTIYF. CDR3 coding DNA: TGCGCCAGCAGCCAAGATTATGGAAACACCATATATTTT.

The genes are TRBV9 and TRBJ2-1; maybe TRBD2 (6 bases). CDR3 length: 15 residues. The V and J ends lost 0 bases and 5 bases respectively, with 12 bases between them. The germline V gene encodes CDR1 SGDLS and CDR2 YYNGEE. The DNA for the CDR3 is TGTGCCAGCAGCGTAGGTGGACGGAGGGACAATGAGCAGTTCTTC. It specifies CASSVGGRRDNEQFF.

The chain joins TRBV11-3 to TRBJ2-2; D not resolved. Germline-derived CDR1 and CDR2 are SGHNT and YENEEA. The CDR3 is 16 residues long. Trimming cost V 1 base and J 2 bases, with 11 bases left between them. CDR3 sequence (DNA): TGTGCCAGCAGCTTAGCTCTGGGCCCTAACACCGGGGAGCTGTTTTTT. This encodes CASSLALGPNTGELFF.

The count of this clone is one. The chain employs TRBV7-2 and TRBJ2-7, with D possibly being TRBD1 (6 bases). The CDR3 spans 17 residues. CDR1 and CDR2 from the germline V gene are SGHTA and FQGNSA. V lost 1 base and J lost 5, with 21 bases in between. Here the CDR3 reads CASSLGTGRGFKNEQYF. As DNA, the CDR3 is TGTGCCAGCAGCTTAGGAACGGGTAGGGGGTTTAAGAACGAGCAGTACTTC.